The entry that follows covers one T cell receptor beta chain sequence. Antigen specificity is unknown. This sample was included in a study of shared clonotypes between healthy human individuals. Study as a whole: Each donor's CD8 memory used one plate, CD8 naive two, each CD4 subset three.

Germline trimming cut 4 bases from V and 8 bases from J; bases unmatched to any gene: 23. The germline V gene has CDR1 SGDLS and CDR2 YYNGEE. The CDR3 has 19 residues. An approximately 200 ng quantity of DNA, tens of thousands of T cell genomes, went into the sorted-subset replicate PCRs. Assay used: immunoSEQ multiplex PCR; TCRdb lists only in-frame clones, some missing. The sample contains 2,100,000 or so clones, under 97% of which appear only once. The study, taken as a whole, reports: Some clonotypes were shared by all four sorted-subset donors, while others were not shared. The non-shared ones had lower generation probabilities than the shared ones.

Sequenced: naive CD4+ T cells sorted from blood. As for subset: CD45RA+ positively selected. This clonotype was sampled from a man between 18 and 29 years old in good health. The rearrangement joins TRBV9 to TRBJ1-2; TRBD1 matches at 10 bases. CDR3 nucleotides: TGTGCCAGCAGCTTCCGACCGGGACAGGGGCCAAAAGGGTCTCGGGGCTACACCTTC. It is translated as CASSFRPGQGPKGSRGYTF.